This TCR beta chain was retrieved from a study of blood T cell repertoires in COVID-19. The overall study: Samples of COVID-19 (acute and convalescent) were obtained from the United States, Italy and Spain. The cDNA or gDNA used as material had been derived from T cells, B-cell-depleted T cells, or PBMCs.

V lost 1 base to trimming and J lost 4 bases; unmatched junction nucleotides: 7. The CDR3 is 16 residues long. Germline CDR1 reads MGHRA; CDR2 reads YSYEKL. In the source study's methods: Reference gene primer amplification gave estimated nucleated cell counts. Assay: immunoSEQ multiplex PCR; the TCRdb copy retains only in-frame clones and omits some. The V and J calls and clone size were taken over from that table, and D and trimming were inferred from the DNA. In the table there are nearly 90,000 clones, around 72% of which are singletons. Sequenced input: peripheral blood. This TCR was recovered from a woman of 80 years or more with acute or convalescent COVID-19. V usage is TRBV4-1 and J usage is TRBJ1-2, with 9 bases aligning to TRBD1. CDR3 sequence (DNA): TGCGCCAGCAGCCAAGGGGGACAGGGATTTAGCTATGGCTACACCTTC. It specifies CASSQGGQGFSYGYTF.